Listed below are T cell receptor beta chains from one sample, sequenced in a study of CD8 T cells in Susac syndrome. Using its own MiXCR run on the immunoSEQ multiplex PCR reads, TCRdb lists one record per CDR3 protein. This repertoire shows about 190,000 distinct CDR3 sequences, 90% to 95% found once; its top ten account for around 0.079%. The sample was CD4+ T cells from PBMCs. Receptor source: a human donor with Susac syndrome. The CDR3 runs from the conserved cysteine through the conserved F or W. The D gene is left open where the match is weak. Rows give clone size only sometimes, using once, few, many, or a class for an expanded clone.

17,.,TRBV20-1,TRBJ2-1,.,CSARQRGRGSSYNEQFF,TGCAGTGCTAGACAAAGGGGGCGGGGGAGCTCCTACAATGAGCAGTTCTTC
14,TRBD2,TRBV2,TRBJ2-1,once,CASSFLAGYNEQFF,TGTGCCAGCAGTTTCCTAGCGGGCTACAATGAGCAGTTCTTC
16,.,TRBV6-5,TRBJ2-7,.,CASSYSVGGSSYEQYF,TGTGCCAGCAGTTACTCAGTTGGGGGGAGCTCCTACGAGCAGTACTTC
13,.,TRBV20-1,TRBJ1-2,.,CSATVSIGYGYTF,TGCAGTGCTACAGTGTCAATTGGTTATGGCTACACCTTC
15,.,TRBV29-1,TRBJ1-1,.,CSVGGESSMNTEAFF,TGCAGCGTTGGAGGGGAATCCAGCATGAACACTGAAGCTTTCTTT
15,TRBD1,TRBV25-1,TRBJ1-1,.,CASSEFRGGITEAFF,TGTGCCAGCAGTGAGTTCAGGGGGGGAATCACTGAAGCTTTCTTT
15,TRBD2,TRBV9,TRBJ2-2,.,CASSVGGGPTGELFF,TGTGCCAGCAGCGTAGGCGGGGGGCCGACCGGGGAGCTGTTTTTT
13,.,TRBV5-4,TRBJ2-7,.,CASSLRGSYEQYF,TGTGCCAGCAGCTTGAGGGGCTCCTACGAGCAGTACTTC
13,.,TRBV3-1,TRBJ1-5,.,CASSLGIGRPQHF,TGTGCCAGCAGCCTTGGAATAGGGAGGCCCCAGCATTTT
14,.,TRBV20-1,TRBJ2-3,.,CSARDQGGSDTQYF,TGCAGTGCTAGAGATCAGGGGGGATCAGATACGCAGTATTTT
15,.,TRBV9,TRBJ2-3,.,CASSLRTASTDTQYF,TGTGCCAGCAGCCTCAGGACAGCTAGCACAGATACGCAGTATTTT
14,TRBD1,TRBV4-2,TRBJ2-7,.,CASSRETGSYEQYF,TGTGCCAGCAGCCGAGAGACAGGGAGCTACGAGCAGTACTTC
15,TRBD2,TRBV6-2/TRBV6-3,TRBJ2-1,once,CASSYSPAGGNEQFF,TGTGCCAGCAGTTACTCGCCAGCGGGAGGTAATGAGCAGTTCTTC
15,.,TRBV6-5,TRBJ2-2,.,CASSRAGPTTGELFF,TGTGCCAGCAGCCGGGCAGGGCCGACCACCGGGGAGCTGTTTTTT
15,TRBD1,TRBV5-5,TRBJ2-3,.,CASSFKGAGTDTQYF,TGTGCCAGCAGCTTCAAGGGGGCGGGCACAGATACGCAGTATTTT
13,.,TRBV28,TRBJ2-5,.,CASNLGGQETQYF,TGTGCCAGCAACCTCGGCGGCCAAGAGACCCAGTACTTC
12,.,TRBV5-4,TRBJ2-7,once,CASSFRVYEQYF,TGTGCCAGCAGCTTCAGGGTCTACGAGCAGTACTTC
18,.,TRBV21-1,TRBJ2-6,.,CASSKRDREPSGANVLTF,TGTGCCAGCAGCAAAAGGGACAGGGAACCCTCTGGGGCCAACGTCCTGACTTTC
15,TRBD2,TRBV2,TRBJ2-7,.,CASRRTSGGTFSQYF,TGTGCCAGCAGGAGAACTAGCGGGGGAACGTTTTCGCAGTACTTC
15,TRBD2,TRBV10-3,TRBJ2-3,.,CAISSTSGGADTQYF,TGTGCCATCAGTTCGACTAGCGGGGGGGCAGATACGCAGTATTTT
13,.,TRBV10-3,TRBJ1-5,.,CAISDLGNQPQHF,TGTGCCATCAGTGATCTGGGCAATCAGCCCCAGCATTTT
15,TRBD1,TRBV9,TRBJ2-1,.,CASSGTGSSYNEQFF,TGTGCCAGCAGCGGGACAGGGAGCTCCTACAATGAGCAGTTCTTC
12,.,TRBV11-3,TRBJ2-3,.,CASSLTTGEQYF,TGTGCCAGCAGTCTGACCACCGGGGAGCAGTATTTT
14,.,TRBV4-2,TRBJ1-1,.,CASSQESKDRMAFF,TGTGCCAGCAGCCAAGAATCTAAGGACCGGATGGCTTTCTTT
15,.,TRBV12-3/TRBV12-4,TRBJ1-1,.,CASSLGGRGNTEAFF,TGTGCCAGCAGTTTAGGCGGTCGGGGGAACACTGAAGCTTTCTTT
12,.,TRBV9,TRBJ2-3,.,CASSVDSDTQYF,TGTGCCAGCAGCGTAGATTCAGATACGCAGTATTTT
13,.,TRBV2,TRBJ2-6,.,CASRESGANVLTF,TGTGCCAGCAGGGAGTCTGGGGCCAACGTCCTGACTTTC
14,TRBD2,TRBV6-5,TRBJ2-7,.,CASSYQSGSYEQYF,TGTGCCAGCAGTTACCAAAGCGGGAGCTACGAGCAGTACTTC
12,.,TRBV15,TRBJ2-2,.,CATSRDRGELFF,TGTGCCACCAGCAGAGATAGGGGGGAGCTGTTTTTT
14,TRBD1,TRBV10-3,TRBJ2-7,.,CAISEWGQEYEQYF,TGTGCCATCAGTGAGTGGGGACAGGAATACGAGCAGTACTTC